The 21 T cell receptor beta chains given below trace back to one sample, sequenced in a study of cytomegalovirus exposure and HLA in healthy donors. PCR primers comprised 60 Vbeta and 13 Jbeta primers. Here immunoSEQ multiplex PCR was the method, and the copy in TCRdb shows in-frame clones only, minus some. The sample holds approximately 190,000 clones, approximately 77% seen once. The material sequenced was PBMCs. The receptor set was obtained from a man aged 35 to 55 in good health and CMV-seropositive.

V and J are TRBV5-5 and TRBJ2-4; no clear D gene. V was trimmed by 3 bases and J by 0 bases, leaving 7 bases between them. The CDR3 spans 14 residues. From germline, CDR1 is SGHKS and CDR2 YYEKEE (reference sequence). The CDR3 DNA reads as TGTGCCAGCAGCTGGGCCGTAGCCAAAAACATTCAGTACTTC. Its translation: CASSWAVAKNIQYF.

The chain combines TRBV6-1 with TRBJ2-5; a weak D match, TRBD1 (6 bases). The DNA end is more similar to TRBJ2-7, so the J call may be wrong. Germline-derived CDR1 and CDR2 are MNHNS and SASEGT. The CDR3 totals 15 residues. The CDR3 region has the DNA TGTGCCAGCAGTGAAGCGCCGGGACATGGCTACGAGCAGTACTTC. It specifies CASSEAPGHGYEQYF.

This chain uses TRBV5-6 with TRBJ1-5; unclear D gene. V lost 3 bases and J lost 0, with 4 bases in between. This CDR3 is built from 13 residues. Germline values: CDR1 SGHDT, CDR2 YYEEEE. CDR3 sequence (DNA): TGTGCCAGCAGCTCCTATAGCAATCAGCCCCAGCATTTT. It yields the protein CASSSYSNQPQHF. Filled out from reference TRBV5-6 and TRBJ1-5, the complete variable domain reads DAGVTQSPTHLIKTRGQQVTLRCSPKSGHDTVSWYQQALGQGPQFIFQYYEEEERQRGNFPDRFSGHQFPNYSSELNVNALLLGDSALYLCASSSYSNQPQHFGDGTRLSIL.

The chain has TRBV6-6 and TRBJ1-1; a possible D gene is TRBD1 (5 bases). Germline lookup yields CDR1 MNHNY and CDR2 SVGAGI (reference sequence). Trimming took off 3 bases at V and 0 bases at J, with 8 bases between the two ends. This CDR3 spans 14 amino acids. This CDR3 reads CASSYRQMNTEAFF. The CDR3 bases are TGTGCCAGCAGTTATAGACAGATGAACACTGAAGCTTTCTTT.

This rearrangement joins TRBV9 to TRBJ1-5; 7 nucleotides agree with TRBD1. Trimming took 3 bases from V and 2 from J; bases not matched to a gene: 5. The CDR3 length is 15 residues. Germline V CDR1 and CDR2: SGDLS, YYNGEE. The CDR3 reads CASSAQGDGNQPQHF. CDR3 nucleotides: TGTGCCAGCAGCGCCCAGGGGGACGGCAATCAGCCCCAGCATTTT. Combining the CDR3 with reference TRBV9 and TRBJ1-5 gives the whole variable domain DSGVTQTPKHLITATGQRVTLRCSPRSGDLSVYWYQQSLDQGLQFLIQYYNGEERAKGNILERFSAQQFPDLHSELNLSSLELGDSALYFCASSAQGDGNQPQHFGDGTRLSIL.

The chain is built from TRBV7-3 and TRBJ1-1; no firm D call. Germline V lookup: CDR1 SGHTA, CDR2 FQGTGA. The CDR3 has 12 residues. V was trimmed by 5 bases and J by 1 base, leaving 5 bases between them. The CDR3 protein is CASSTGNTEAFF. CDR3 DNA sequence: TGTGCCAGCAGCACCGGGAACACTGAAGCTTTCTTT.

This sequence joins TRBV9 and TRBJ1-5; a possible D gene is TRBD1 (5 bases). The V and J ends lost 0 bases and 3 bases respectively, with 13 bases between them. The CDR3 has 16 residues. In germline, CDR1 is SGDLS, CDR2 YYNGEE. CDR3 amino acids: CASSVGVGASNQPQHF. In nucleotides, the CDR3 is TGTGCCAGCAGCGTAGGGGTAGGGGCATCCAATCAGCCCCAGCATTTT.

V and J are TRBV25-1 and TRBJ2-1, with D possibly matching TRBD2 (6 bases). The CDR3 totals 14 residues. The germline V and J ends were trimmed by 6 bases and 2 bases, with 11 bases remaining between them. CDR1 and CDR2 from the germline V gene are MGHDK and SYGVNS. CDR3 region: CASSGGLAYNEQFF. For the CDR3, the DNA is TGTGCCAGCAGCGGGGGTCTCGCCTACAATGAGCAGTTCTTC.

This chain uses TRBV27 with TRBJ2-1, with TRBD2 matching over 9 bases. The CDR3 totals 15 residues. V gave up 7 bases and J gave up 6 bases; unmatched junction bases: 10. Per the germline V gene, CDR1 is MNHEY and CDR2 is SMNVEV (reference sequence). In DNA form, the CDR3 reads TGTGCCAGCACTCTTGGGCTAGCGGGACGCAATGAGCAGTTCTTC. This gives the protein CASTLGLAGRNEQFF.

Concerning this clone: A junction end diverges from the germline sequence, so it may reflect a read error. The rearrangement joins TRBV7-9 to TRBJ2-1; D is uncertain. The CDR3 length is 12 residues. Germline V gene data show CDR1 as SEHNR and CDR2 as FQNEAQ (reference sequence). The CDR3 region is CSSSLELGEQFF. CDR3 DNA: TGTTCCAGCAGCTTAGAGCTCGGTGAGCAGTTCTTC.

V gene TRBV7-2 combines with J gene TRBJ2-2; maybe TRBD2 (6 bases). CDR1 and CDR2 (germline): SGHTA, FQGNSA. Trimming cost V 5 bases and J 5 bases, with 9 bases left between them. The CDR3 length is 13 residues. The CDR3 nucleotides are TGTGCCAGCAGCCCTGGGACTACCGGGGAGCTGTTTTTT. Residues: CASSPGTTGELFF.

The J gene is TRBJ2-3, the V gene TRBV11-2, with TRBD2 identical over 13 bases. The germline gives CDR1 SGHAT, CDR2 FQNNGV. With 7 bases clipped from V and 7 bases from J, the junction kept 11 bases outside the gene matches. The CDR3 extends over 16 amino acids. The CDR3 DNA is TGTGCCAGCAACACGAGACTAGCGGGGGGCCCCCATACGCAGTATTTT. Translating it yields CASNTRLAGGPHTQYF.

The V gene is TRBV19, the J gene TRBJ2-1, with 9 positions matching TRBD2. This CDR3 region has 16 residues. After removal of 4 bases from V and 4 bases from J, the junction contained 8 bases not matched to a gene. Germline lookup yields CDR1 LNHDA and CDR2 SQIVND (reference sequence). This chain's CDR3 is CASSKQGLAQYNEQFF. In DNA, the CDR3 is TGTGCCAGTAGTAAACAGGGACTAGCCCAATACAATGAGCAGTTCTTC.

V gene TRBV7-9 combines with J gene TRBJ1-6, with 11 bases that match TRBD1. The CDR3 length is 18 residues. V was clipped by 5 bases and J by 7 bases; unmatched bases: 13. Germline V gene sequence: CDR1 SEHNR, CDR2 FQNEAQ (reference sequence). DNA of the CDR3: TGTGCCAGCAGCCAAGACCGAAGCGGGGACAGGGGGAATTCACCCCTCCACTTT. It translates to CASSQDRSGDRGNSPLHF. Complete variable domain (other parts from reference TRBV7-9 and TRBJ1-6): DTGVSQNPRHKITKRGQNVTFRCDPISEHNRLYWYRQTLGQGPEFLTYFQNEAQLEKSRLLSDRFSAERPKGSFSTLEIQRTEQGDSAMYLCASSQDRSGDRGNSPLHFGNGTRLTVT.

V gene TRBV6-5 combines with J gene TRBJ2-5; 8 nucleotides agree with TRBD1. From germline, CDR1 is MNHEY and CDR2 SVGAGI. The CDR3 length is 14 residues. The J segment lost 5 bases and the V segment lost 3 bases, leaving 5 bases of the junction unmatched. CDR3 DNA sequence: TGTGCCAGCAGTTATCGGACAGGGTGGGAGACCCAGTACTTC. Translated: CASSYRTGWETQYF.

V usage is TRBV4-1 and J usage is TRBJ2-1; 9 bases fit TRBD2. The CDR3 totals 15 residues. CDR1 and CDR2 from the germline V gene are MGHRA and YSYEKL. Unmatched junction bases numbered 7, after V lost 4 bases and J lost 6 bases. The CDR3 DNA is TGCGCCAGCAGCCTTAGCGGGAGTCTTGGCAATGAGCAGTTCTTC. Residues: CASSLSGSLGNEQFF.

This rearrangement joins TRBV15 to TRBJ2-7, with TRBD1 matching over 12 bases. The CDR3 length is 21 residues. The trim removed 0 bases at V and 2 bases at J, leaving 17 bases unmatched. Looked up from germline, CDR1 is LNHNV and CDR2 is YYDKDF (reference sequence). CDR3 residues: CATSRDWPRDRGRGRAYEQYF. CDR3 coding DNA: TGTGCCACCAGCAGAGATTGGCCCCGGGACAGGGGGCGCGGGAGAGCCTACGAGCAGTACTTC.

This chain links TRBV7-8 with TRBJ2-7; 8 bases line up with TRBD2. Germline V gene data show CDR1 as SGHVS and CDR2 as FQNEAQ. Germline trimming cut 7 bases from V and 4 bases from J; bases unmatched to any gene: 12. The CDR3 has 15 amino acids. CDR3 sequence reads: CASTNGGGSVYEQYF. In DNA form, the CDR3 reads TGTGCCAGCACCAACGGGGGGGGATCGGTTTACGAGCAGTACTTC.

The gene calls are TRBV27 and TRBJ2-3; 7 nucleotides align to TRBD2. Germline V gene data show CDR1 as MNHEY and CDR2 as SMNVEV (reference sequence). The CDR3 is made up of 15 amino acids. V gave up 4 bases and J gave up 3 bases; unmatched junction bases: 7. The CDR3 coding sequence is TGTGCCAGCAGTTCGCCGGGGGGAGTGACAGATACGCAGTATTTT. Its protein is CASSSPGGVTDTQYF.

Details on this clone: One junction end disagrees with the germline gene, perhaps due to a read error. V is TRBV7-3 and J is TRBJ2-3; D perhaps matches TRBD2 (5 bases). Germline lookup yields CDR1 SGHTA and CDR2 FQGTGA. This CDR3 is built from 12 residues. CDR3 sequence: CASSLMEDRQYF. The DNA for the CDR3 is TGTGCCAGCAGCTTAATGGAGGATAGGCAGTATTTT.

This chain links TRBV11-3 with TRBJ2-7; a weak D match, TRBD1 (6 bases). V lost 1 base, J lost 1 base, and 11 bases lay in between. Germline CDR1 is SGHNT and CDR2 is YENEEA. The length of the CDR3 is 15 residues. The CDR3 bases are TGTGCCAGCAGCTTAGGTGGGGACACTTCCTACGAGCAGTACTTC. This encodes CASSLGGDTSYEQYF.